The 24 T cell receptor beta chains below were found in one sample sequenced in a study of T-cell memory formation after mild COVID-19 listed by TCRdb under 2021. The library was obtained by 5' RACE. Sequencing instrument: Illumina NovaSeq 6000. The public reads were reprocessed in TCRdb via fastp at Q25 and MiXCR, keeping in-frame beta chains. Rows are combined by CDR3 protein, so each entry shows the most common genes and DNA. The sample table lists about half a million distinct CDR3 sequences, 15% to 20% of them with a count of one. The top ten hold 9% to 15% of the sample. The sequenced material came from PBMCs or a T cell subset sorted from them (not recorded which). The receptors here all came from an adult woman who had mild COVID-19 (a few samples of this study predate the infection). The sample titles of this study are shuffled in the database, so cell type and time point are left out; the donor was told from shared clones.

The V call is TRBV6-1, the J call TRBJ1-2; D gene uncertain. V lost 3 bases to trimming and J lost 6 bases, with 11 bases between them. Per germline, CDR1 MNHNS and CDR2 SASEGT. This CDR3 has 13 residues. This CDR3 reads CASSEGEVNGYTF. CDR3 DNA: TGTGCCAGCAGTGAGGGCGAGGTGAATGGCTACACCTTC.

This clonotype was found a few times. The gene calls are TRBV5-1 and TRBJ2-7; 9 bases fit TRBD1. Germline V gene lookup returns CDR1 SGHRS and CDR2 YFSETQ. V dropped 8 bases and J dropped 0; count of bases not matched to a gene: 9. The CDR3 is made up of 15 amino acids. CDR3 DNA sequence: TGCGCCAGTAGATCCGGGACAGGGCTCTCCTACGAGCAGTACTTC. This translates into CASRSGTGLSYEQYF.

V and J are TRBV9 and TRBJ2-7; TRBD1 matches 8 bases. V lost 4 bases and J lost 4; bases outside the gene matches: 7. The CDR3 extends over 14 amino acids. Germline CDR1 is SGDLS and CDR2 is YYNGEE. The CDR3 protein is CASSPRTGQYEQYF. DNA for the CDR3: TGTGCCAGCAGCCCTCGGACAGGGCAATACGAGCAGTACTTC.

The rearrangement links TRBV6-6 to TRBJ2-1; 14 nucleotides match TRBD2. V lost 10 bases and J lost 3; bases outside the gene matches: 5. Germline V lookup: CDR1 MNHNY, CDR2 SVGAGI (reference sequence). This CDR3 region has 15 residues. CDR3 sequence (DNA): TGTGCCATCCAAGGGACTAGCGGGAGCTACAATGAGCAGTTCTTC. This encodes CAIQGTSGSYNEQFF.

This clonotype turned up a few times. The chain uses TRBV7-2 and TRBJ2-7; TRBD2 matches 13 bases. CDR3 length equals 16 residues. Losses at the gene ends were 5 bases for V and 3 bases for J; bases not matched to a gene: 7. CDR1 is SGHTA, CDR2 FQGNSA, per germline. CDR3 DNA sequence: TGTGCCAGCAGCCCATTGGGACTAGCGGGAAACTACGAGCAGTACTTC. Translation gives CASSPLGLAGNYEQYF.

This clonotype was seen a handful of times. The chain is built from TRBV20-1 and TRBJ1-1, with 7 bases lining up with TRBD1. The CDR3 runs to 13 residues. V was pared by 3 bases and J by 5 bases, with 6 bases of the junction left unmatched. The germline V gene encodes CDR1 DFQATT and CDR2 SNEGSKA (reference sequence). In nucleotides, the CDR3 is TGCAGTGCTAGCTTCCACAGGGGAACTGAAGCTTTCTTT. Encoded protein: CSASFHRGTEAFF.

The CDR3 region is CASSPGQGEVEQYF. Written as DNA, the CDR3 is TGTGCCAGCAGCCCAGGACAGGGAGAAGTCGAGCAGTACTTC. The chain is built from TRBV7-3 and TRBJ2-7; 8 positions match TRBD1. Trimming took 5 bases from V and 6 from J; bases not matched to a gene: 9. Germline values: CDR1 SGHTA, CDR2 FQGTGA. The length of the CDR3 is 14 residues.

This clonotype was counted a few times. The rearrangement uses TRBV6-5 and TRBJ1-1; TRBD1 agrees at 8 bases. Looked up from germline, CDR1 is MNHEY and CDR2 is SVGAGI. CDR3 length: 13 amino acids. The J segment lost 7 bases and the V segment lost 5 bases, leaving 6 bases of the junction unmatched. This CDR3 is CASSKPGTGEAFF. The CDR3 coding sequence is TGTGCCAGCAGTAAACCTGGGACAGGTGAAGCTTTCTTT.

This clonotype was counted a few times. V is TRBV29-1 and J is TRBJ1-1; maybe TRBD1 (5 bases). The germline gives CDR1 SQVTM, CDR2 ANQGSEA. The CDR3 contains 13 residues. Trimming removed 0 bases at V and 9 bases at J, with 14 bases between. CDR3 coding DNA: TGCAGCGTTGAAGACGGTGAGAGGACAAAAGCTTTCTTT. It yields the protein CSVEDGERTKAFF. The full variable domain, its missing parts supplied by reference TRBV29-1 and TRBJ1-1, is SAVISQKPSRDICQRGTSLTIQCQVDSQVTMMFWYRQQPGQSLTLIATANQGSEATYESGFVIDKFPISRPNLTFSTLTVSNMSPEDSSIYLCSVEDGERTKAFFGQGTRLTVV.

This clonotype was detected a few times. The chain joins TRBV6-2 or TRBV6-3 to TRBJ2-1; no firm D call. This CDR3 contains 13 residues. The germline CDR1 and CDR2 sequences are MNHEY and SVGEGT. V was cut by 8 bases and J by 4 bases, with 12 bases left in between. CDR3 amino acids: CASSPVIYNEQFF. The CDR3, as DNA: TGTGCCAGCTCTCCGGTCATTTACAATGAGCAGTTCTTC.

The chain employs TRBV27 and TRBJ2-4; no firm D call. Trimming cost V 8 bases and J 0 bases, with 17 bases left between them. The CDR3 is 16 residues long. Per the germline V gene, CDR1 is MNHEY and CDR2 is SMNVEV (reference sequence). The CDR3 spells CASLSIPLLAKNIQYF. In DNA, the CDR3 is TGTGCCAGCCTCTCAATCCCCCTACTAGCCAAAAACATTCAGTACTTC.

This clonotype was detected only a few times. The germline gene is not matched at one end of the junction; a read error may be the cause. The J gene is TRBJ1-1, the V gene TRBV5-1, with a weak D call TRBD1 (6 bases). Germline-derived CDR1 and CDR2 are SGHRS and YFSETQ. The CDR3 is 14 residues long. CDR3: CASSLWSGGAEAFF. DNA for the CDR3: TGCGCCAGCAGCTTGTGGAGTGGGGGGGCTGAGGCTTTCTTT. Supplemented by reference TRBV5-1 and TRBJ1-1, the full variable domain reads KAGVTQTPRYLIKTRGQQVTLSCSPISGHRSVSWYQQTPGQGLQFLFEYFSETQRNKGNFPGRFSGRQFSNSRSEMNVSTLELGDSALYLCASSLWSGGAEAFFGQGTRLTVV.

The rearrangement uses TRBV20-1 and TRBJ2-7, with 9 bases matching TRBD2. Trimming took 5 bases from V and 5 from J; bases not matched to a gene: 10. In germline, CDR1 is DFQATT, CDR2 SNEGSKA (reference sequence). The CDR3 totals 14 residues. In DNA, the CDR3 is TGCAGTGCTCCGACCGGGACTAGCTTCCACGAGCAGTACTTC. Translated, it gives CSAPTGTSFHEQYF.

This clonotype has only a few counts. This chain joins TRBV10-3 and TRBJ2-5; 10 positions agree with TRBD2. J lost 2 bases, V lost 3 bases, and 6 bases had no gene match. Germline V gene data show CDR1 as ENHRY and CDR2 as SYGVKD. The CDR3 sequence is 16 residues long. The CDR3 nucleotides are TGTGCCATCAGTGACCCGGGACTAGCGTTTCAAGAGACCCAGTACTTC. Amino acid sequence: CAISDPGLAFQETQYF.

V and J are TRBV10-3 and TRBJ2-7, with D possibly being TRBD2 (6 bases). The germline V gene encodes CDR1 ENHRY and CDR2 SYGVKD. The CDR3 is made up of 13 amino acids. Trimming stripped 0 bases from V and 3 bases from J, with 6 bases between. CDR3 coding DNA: TGTGCCATCAGTGAGTCGGGGGGCTACGAGCAGTACTTC. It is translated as CAISESGGYEQYF.

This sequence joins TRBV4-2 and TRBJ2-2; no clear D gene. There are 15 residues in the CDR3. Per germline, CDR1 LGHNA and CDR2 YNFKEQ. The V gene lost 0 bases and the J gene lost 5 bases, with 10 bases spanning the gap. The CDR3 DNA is TGTGCCAGCAGCCAAGAGGCCATCCCGACCGGGGAGCTGTTTTTT. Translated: CASSQEAIPTGELFF.

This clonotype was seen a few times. The CDR3 spells CSVEDRQGGSNYGYTF. Written as DNA, the CDR3 is TGCAGCGTTGAAGATCGTCAGGGGGGAAGTAACTATGGCTACACCTTC. The chain couples TRBV29-1 to TRBJ1-2, with 7 positions matching TRBD1. Germline values: CDR1 SQVTM, CDR2 ANQGSEA. V lost 0 bases, J lost 1 base, and 8 bases stayed unmatched. CDR3 size: 16 residues.

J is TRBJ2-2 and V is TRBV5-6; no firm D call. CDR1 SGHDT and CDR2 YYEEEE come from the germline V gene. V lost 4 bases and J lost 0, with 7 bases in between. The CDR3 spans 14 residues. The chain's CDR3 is CASSRVANTGELFF. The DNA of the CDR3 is TGTGCCAGCAGCAGGGTAGCGAACACCGGGGAGCTGTTTTTT.

This CDR3 reads CATRGHGNDEQFF. CDR3 nucleotide sequence: TGTGCCACCAGGGGTCATGGGAACGATGAGCAGTTCTTC. The chain employs TRBV24-1 and TRBJ2-1; D gene uncertain. CDR1 is KGHDR, CDR2 SFDVKD, per germline. The CDR3 has 13 residues. Trimming left V 7 bases short and J 8 bases short, with 14 bases between.

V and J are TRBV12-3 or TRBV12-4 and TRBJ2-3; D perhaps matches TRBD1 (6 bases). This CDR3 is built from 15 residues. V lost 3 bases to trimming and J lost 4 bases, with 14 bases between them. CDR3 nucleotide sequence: TGTGCCAGCAGTTTGGGCACAGGGAAGGCAGATACGCAGTATTTT. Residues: CASSLGTGKADTQYF.

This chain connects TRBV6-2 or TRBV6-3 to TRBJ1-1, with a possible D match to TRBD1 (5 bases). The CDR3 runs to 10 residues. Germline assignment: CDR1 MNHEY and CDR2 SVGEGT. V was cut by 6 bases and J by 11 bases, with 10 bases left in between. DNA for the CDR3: TGTGCCAGCAGCCAAGGGGTGGCTTTCTTT. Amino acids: CASSQGVAFF.

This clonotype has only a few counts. CDR3 protein: CASSAVGQGRVNEQFF. The CDR3 DNA reads TGTGCCAGCAGTGCAGTTGGACAGGGGCGAGTCAATGAGCAGTTCTTC. The chain couples TRBV25-1 to TRBJ2-1, with 9 bases fitting TRBD1. This CDR3 spans 16 amino acids. J gave up 6 bases and V 4 bases, and 10 bases lay outside the gene matches. Germline CDR1 is MGHDK and CDR2 is SYGVNS.

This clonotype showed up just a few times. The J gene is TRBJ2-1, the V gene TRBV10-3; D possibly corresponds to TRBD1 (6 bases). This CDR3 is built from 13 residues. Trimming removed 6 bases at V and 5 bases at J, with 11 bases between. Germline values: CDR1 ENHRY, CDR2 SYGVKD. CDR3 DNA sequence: TGTGCCATCAGACAGGGTCAGGACAATGAGCAGTTCTTC. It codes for CAIRQGQDNEQFF.

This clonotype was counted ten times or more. As DNA, the CDR3 is TGTGCCAGCAGCCCGTATGGGCGCCACAGGGGGCGCATCTATGAGCAGTTCTTC. Protein: CASSPYGRHRGRIYEQFF. V usage is TRBV7-6 and J usage is TRBJ2-1; 9 nucleotides agree with TRBD1. This CDR3 contains 18 residues. J gave up 8 bases and V 5 bases, and 19 bases lay outside the gene matches. From germline, CDR1 is SGHVS and CDR2 FNYEAQ. The full variable domain, completed using reference TRBV7-6 and TRBJ2-1, is GAGVSQSPRYKVTKRGQDVALRCDPISGHVSLYWYRQALGQGPEFLTYFNYEAQQDKSGLPNDRFSAERPEGSISTLTIQRTEQRDSAMYRCASSPYGRHRGRIYEQFFGPGTRLTVL.